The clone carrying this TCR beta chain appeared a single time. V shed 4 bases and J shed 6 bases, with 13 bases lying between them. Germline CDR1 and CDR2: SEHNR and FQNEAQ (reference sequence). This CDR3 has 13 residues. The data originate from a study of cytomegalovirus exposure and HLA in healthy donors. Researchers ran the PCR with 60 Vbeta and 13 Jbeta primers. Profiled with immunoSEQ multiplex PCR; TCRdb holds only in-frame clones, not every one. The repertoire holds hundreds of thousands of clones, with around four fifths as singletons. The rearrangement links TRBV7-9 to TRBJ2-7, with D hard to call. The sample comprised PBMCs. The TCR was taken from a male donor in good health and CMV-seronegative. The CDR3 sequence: CASSSTYHPEQYF. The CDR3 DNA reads TGTGCCAGCAGCTCTACCTACCACCCCGAGCAGTACTTC.